This TCR beta chain came from a study of T cell repertoires in cytomegalovirus infection. Study overall: The public TCR beta signatures pointed to both CMV infection and matching HLA type.

Germline V gives CDR1 LNHDA, CDR2 SQIVND (reference sequence). This CDR3 has 15 residues. V dropped 0 bases and J dropped 2 bases, with 10 bases sitting between them. TCRdb re-called the reads with MiXCR, one entry per CDR3 protein. The sample records hundreds of thousands of distinct CDR3 sequences, 33% being singletons. As concerns this clonotype: Its antigen is still unknown.

The specimen comprised cultured PBMCs, sampled from culture after CMV antigen stimulation. This clonotype was obtained from a human donor in good health (CMV status not recorded). Some clones in this sample may be carry-over from other donors' samples. V and J are TRBV19 and TRBJ1-2; maybe TRBD1 (5 bases). For the CDR3, the DNA is TGTGCCAGTAGTATAGATCCAGGGTGGAACTATGGCTACACCTTC. Residues: CASSIDPGWNYGYTF.